This passage covers 9 T cell receptor beta chains from one sample sequenced in a study of T cells in tumors after PD-1 blockade. The table came from immunoSEQ multiplex PCR; TCRdb's copy has only in-frame clones and leaves some out. The profile covers some 66,000 clones, with roughly 70% appearing a single time and around 4.7% taken by the ten largest. The sequencing used PBMCs, collected after anti-PD-1 treatment. These receptors came from a human donor with basal cell carcinoma.

This clone was detected only a few times. The chain recombines TRBV28 with TRBJ2-3, with D tentatively TRBD2 (6 bases). Germline V gene sequence: CDR1 MDHEN, CDR2 SYDVKM. The CDR3 has 15 residues. The V and J ends lost 6 bases and 6 bases respectively, with 19 bases between them. This chain's CDR3 is CASSSTSEGWDTQYF. The CDR3 DNA reads as TGTGCCAGCAGCTCCACGTCGGAGGGGTGGGATACGCAGTATTTT.

This chain joins TRBV5-1 and TRBJ1-1; tentatively, D is TRBD1 (6 bases). V gave up 4 bases and J gave up 8 bases, with 15 bases separating them. The CDR3 totals 13 residues. Germline loops: CDR1 SGHRS, CDR2 YFSETQ. CDR3 sequence reads: CASSPTPGQEAFF. The CDR3 DNA reads as TGCGCCAGCAGCCCCACCCCGGGACAAGAAGCTTTCTTT.

The V call is TRBV13, the J call TRBJ2-1; D is uncertain. In germline, CDR1 is PRHDT, CDR2 FYEKMQ (reference sequence). The CDR3 sequence is 11 residues long. The germline V and J ends were trimmed by 4 bases and 2 bases, with 0 bases remaining between them. As DNA, the CDR3 is TGTGCCAGCAGCTCCTACAATGAGCAGTTCTTC. Translating it yields CASSSYNEQFF.

CDR3 DNA: TGTGCCAGCAGCCAGGGGGGAGGAAACACCATATATTTT. Translation gives CASSQGGGNTIYF. The chain combines TRBV7-9 with TRBJ1-3; 7 bases line up with TRBD1. The germline CDR1 and CDR2 sequences are SEHNR and FQNEAQ (reference sequence). This CDR3 is 13 amino acids long. The junction had 2 bases not matched to a gene; V was cut back by 5 bases and J by 4 bases. Filled out from reference TRBV7-9 and TRBJ1-3, the complete variable domain reads DTGVSQNPRHKITKRGQNVTFRCDPISEHNRLYWYRQTLGQGPEFLTYFQNEAQLEKSRLLSDRFSAERPKGSFSTLEIQRTEQGDSAMYLCASSQGGGNTIYFGEGSWLTVV.

This chain joins TRBV30 and TRBJ1-5; D ambiguous. Germline lookup yields CDR1 GTSNPN and CDR2 SVGIG (reference sequence). Trimming stripped 0 bases from V and 4 bases from J, with 10 bases between. This CDR3 is 14 amino acids long. CDR3: CAWSVKQKNQPQHF. In DNA, the CDR3 is TGTGCCTGGAGTGTTAAACAGAAGAATCAGCCCCAGCATTTT.

The rearrangement links TRBV5-1 to TRBJ1-1; 7 bases match TRBD1. Unmatched junction bases numbered 7, after V lost 4 bases and J lost 1 base. This CDR3 is built from 15 residues. In germline, CDR1 is SGHRS, CDR2 YFSETQ. This chain's CDR3 is CASSAGTVTNTEAFF. The CDR3 region has the DNA TGCGCCAGCAGCGCGGGGACAGTTACGAACACTGAAGCTTTCTTT.

The rearrangement joins TRBV20-1 to TRBJ1-1; D is unresolved. CDR3 length equals 15 residues. The germline V gene encodes CDR1 DFQATT and CDR2 SNEGSKA (reference sequence). V shed 3 bases and J shed 0 bases, with 14 bases lying between them. CDR3 sequence: CSASIRRPMNTEAFF. Here the CDR3 DNA reads TGCAGTGCTAGTATTCGACGGCCTATGAACACTGAAGCTTTCTTT.

V is TRBV2 and J is TRBJ2-3; no clear D. Germline assignment: CDR1 SNHLY and CDR2 FYNNEI. Between the trimmed V and J ends, which lost 3 bases and 3 bases, there was a span of 7 bases. The CDR3 loop spans 13 amino acids. The CDR3 sequence: CASSDGQTDTQYF. The CDR3 DNA follows: TGTGCCAGCAGTGACGGGCAGACAGATACGCAGTATTTT.

This clone has just one count. The chain combines TRBV4-1 with TRBJ1-1; no firm D call. Between the trimmed V and J ends, which lost 6 bases and 1 base, there was a span of 9 bases. The CDR3 consists of 13 residues. CDR1 and CDR2 from the germline V gene are MGHRA and YSYEKL. Here the CDR3 reads CASSSGTNTEAFF. The CDR3 nucleotides read TGCGCCAGCAGTAGTGGCACGAACACTGAAGCTTTCTTT.